The sequence of this T cell receptor (beta chain) was determined in a study of blood T cell repertoires in COVID-19. For the study at large: Samples of COVID-19 (acute and convalescent) were obtained from the United States, Italy and Spain.

Here immunoSEQ multiplex PCR was the method, and the copy in TCRdb shows in-frame clones only, minus some. The data contain 300,000 to 450,000 clones, approximately 80% of them seen just once; the ten biggest clones take up roughly 1.2%. V lost 1 base and J lost 6; bases outside the gene matches: 5. Germline CDR1 and CDR2: SGHAT and FQNNGV. The CDR3 runs to 14 residues. This chain joins TRBV11-2 and TRBJ1-2, with 7 bases lining up with TRBD1. The receptor's source is a human donor with acute or convalescent COVID-19. The donor label of this sample is uncertain. The sequencing input was peripheral blood. The CDR3 loop reads CASSLVGQGDGYTF. Here the CDR3 DNA reads TGTGCCAGCAGCTTAGTCGGCCAGGGGGATGGCTACACCTTC.